These 11 T cell receptor beta chains were sequenced from one sample in a study of blood T cell repertoires in COVID-19. Here immunoSEQ multiplex PCR was the method, and the copy in TCRdb shows in-frame clones only, minus some. The sample consists of about 150,000 clones, around 82% of them appearing once. The sample taken for sequencing was peripheral blood. The receptor source for this set is a woman aged 80 or over with acute or convalescent COVID-19.

The chain combines TRBV3-1 (or the pseudogene TRBV3-2) with TRBJ1-4; 9 bases fit TRBD1. The CDR3 has 18 residues. The ends lost 2 bases at V and 7 bases at J; junction bases unmatched: 14. Germline V gives CDR1 LGHDT, CDR2 YNNKEL (reference sequence). CDR3 bases: TGTGCCAGCAGCCAAAAAGACAAGGGGACAGGGATAGGTGAAAAACTGTTTTTT. Its protein is CASSQKDKGTGIGEKLFF.

The rearrangement uses TRBV11-1 and TRBJ2-7; maybe TRBD2 (6 bases). The CDR3 contains 13 residues. From germline, CDR1 is SGHAT and CDR2 FQDESV (reference sequence). Deletions cut 5 bases from V and 4 bases from J, with 12 bases between. DNA of the CDR3: TGTGCCAGCAGCATACCAGGGAGGTACGAGCAGTACTTC. This translates into CASSIPGRYEQYF.

The genes are TRBV6-6 and TRBJ1-2; TRBD1 is a possible D gene (5 bases). The CDR3 loop spans 14 amino acids. CDR1 is MNHNY, CDR2 SVGAGI, per germline (reference sequence). Trimming removed 0 bases from V and 7 bases from J, with 12 bases in between. The CDR3 protein is CASSYSGGEAGYTF. The CDR3 DNA is TGTGCCAGCAGTTACTCTGGGGGGGAGGCTGGCTACACCTTC.

The chain links TRBV2 to TRBJ2-7, with D unresolved. V was shortened by 3 bases and J by 0 bases, with 12 bases between the two germline ends. CDR1 and CDR2 from the germline V gene are SNHLY and FYNNEI. CDR3 size: 15 residues. CDR3 protein: CASSDGRFSSYEQYF. In nucleotides, the CDR3 is TGTGCCAGCAGTGACGGCAGGTTTAGCTCCTACGAGCAGTACTTC.

The rearrangement joins TRBV25-1 to TRBJ1-1, with a weak D call TRBD1 (6 bases). CDR1 MGHDK and CDR2 SYGVNS come from the germline V gene. The V gene lost 1 base and the J gene lost 4 bases, with 22 bases spanning the gap. CDR3 length: 18 amino acids. The CDR3 region has the DNA TGTGCCAGCAGTGAATCAGGTGGTGGGAAGGGACATGTCACTGAAGCTTTCTTT. Translated, it gives CASSESGGGKGHVTEAFF.

This clone was recorded only once. This rearrangement joins TRBV3-1 (or the pseudogene TRBV3-2) to TRBJ2-7, with TRBD2 identical over 7 bases. After removal of 0 bases from V and 3 bases from J, the junction contained 2 bases not matched to a gene. Germline loops: CDR1 LGHDT, CDR2 YNNKEL (reference sequence). CDR3 length: 14 residues. The CDR3 coding sequence is TGTGCCAGCAGCCAAGAGGGGAGGGTCTACGAGCAGTACTTC. Translation gives CASSQEGRVYEQYF.

This rearrangement joins TRBV27 to TRBJ1-2; D ambiguous. Germline V gives CDR1 MNHEY, CDR2 SMNVEV (reference sequence). The CDR3 runs to 12 residues. Trimming removed 2 bases from V and 6 bases from J, with 7 bases in between. CDR3 amino acids: CASSLRGNGYTF. The DNA of the CDR3 is TGTGCCAGCAGTTTACGGGGAAATGGCTACACCTTC.

Remarks on this clone: One junction end disagrees with the germline gene, perhaps due to a read error. The genes are TRBV7-8 and TRBJ2-3, with TRBD1 matching 12 bases. CDR3 length: 19 residues. Germline V gene lookup returns CDR1 SGHVS and CDR2 FQNEAQ. CDR3 amino acids: CASSWDRGLDSFPLDTQYF. DNA for the CDR3: TGTGCCAGCAGCTGGGACAGGGGGCTGGATTCTTTCCCCTTAGATACGCAATATTTT.

The CDR3 sequence is CASSEGGLLNYGYTF. In DNA, the CDR3 is TGTGCCAGCAGTGAAGGGGGGCTACTTAACTATGGCTACACCTTC. This chain joins TRBV2 and TRBJ1-2; D is perhaps TRBD1 (6 bases). Trimming removed 1 base from V and 1 base from J, with 10 bases in between. The CDR3 loop spans 15 amino acids. CDR1 and CDR2 from the germline V gene are SNHLY and FYNNEI. Filled out from reference TRBV2 and TRBJ1-2, the complete variable domain reads EPEVTQTPSHQVTQMGQEVILRCVPISNHLYFYWYRQILGQKVEFLVSFYNNEISEKSEIFDDQFSVERPDGSNFTLKIRSTKLEDSAMYFCASSEGGLLNYGYTFGSGTRLTVV.

The V gene is TRBV19, the J gene TRBJ1-5; D not resolved. The CDR3 sequence is 13 residues long. The germline CDR1 and CDR2 sequences are LNHDA and SQIVND (reference sequence). Trimming stripped 11 bases from V and 2 bases from J, with 13 bases between. The CDR3 DNA follows: TGTGCCTGCGGGAGGGTTGGCAATCAGCCCCAGCATTTT. Encoded protein: CACGRVGNQPQHF.

The chain employs TRBV5-5 and TRBJ1-1; a weak D match, TRBD1 (5 bases). This CDR3 is built from 14 residues. Trimming took off 4 bases at V and 1 base at J, with 11 bases between the two ends. Germline V gene lookup returns CDR1 SGHKS and CDR2 YYEKEE (reference sequence). CDR3 nucleotide sequence: TGTGCCAGCAGCCGACAGTATAGGAACACTGAAGCTTTCTTT. Its protein product is CASSRQYRNTEAFF.